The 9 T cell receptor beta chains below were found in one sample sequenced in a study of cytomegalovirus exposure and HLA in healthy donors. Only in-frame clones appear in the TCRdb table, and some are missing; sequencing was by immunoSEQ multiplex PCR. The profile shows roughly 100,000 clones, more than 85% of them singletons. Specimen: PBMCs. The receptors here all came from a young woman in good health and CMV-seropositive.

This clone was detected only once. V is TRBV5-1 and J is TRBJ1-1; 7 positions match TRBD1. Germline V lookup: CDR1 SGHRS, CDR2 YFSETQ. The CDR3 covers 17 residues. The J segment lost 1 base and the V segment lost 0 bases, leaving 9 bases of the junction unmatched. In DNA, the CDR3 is TGCGCCAGCAGCTTGGCCCCAACGGGACAGCAGAACACTGAAGCTTTCTTT. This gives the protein CASSLAPTGQQNTEAFF.

CDR3 loop: CASSQATGTSYEQYF. CDR3 DNA: TGCGCCAGCAGCCAGGCAACAGGGACGTCGTACGAGCAGTACTTC. V usage is TRBV4-1 and J usage is TRBJ2-7, with D perhaps TRBD1 (6 bases). The CDR3 sequence is 15 residues long. The V gene's germline CDR1 is MGHRA and CDR2 YSYEKL. V lost 3 bases, J lost 4 bases, and 16 bases lay in between.

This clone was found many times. The CDR3 DNA follows: TGTGCCAGCAGACAGGGCAGCTACGAGCAGTACTTC. This gives the protein CASRQGSYEQYF. This rearrangement joins TRBV6-1 to TRBJ2-7, with TRBD1 as a possible D gene (6 bases). Germline assignment: CDR1 MNHNS and CDR2 SASEGT. The V and J ends lost 6 bases and 3 bases respectively, with 9 bases between them. The CDR3 contains 12 residues.

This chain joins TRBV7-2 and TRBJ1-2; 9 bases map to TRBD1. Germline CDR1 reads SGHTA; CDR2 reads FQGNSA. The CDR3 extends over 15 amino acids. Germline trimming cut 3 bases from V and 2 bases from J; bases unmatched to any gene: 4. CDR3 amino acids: CASSLGTGRNYGYTF. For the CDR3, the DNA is TGTGCCAGCAGCTTGGGGACAGGGAGGAACTATGGCTACACCTTC.

CDR3 DNA sequence: TGTGCCAGCTCCCGCTTGGTCTTTGCGGGAGCACATGCCACCGATACGCAGTATTTT. Translating it yields CASSRLVFAGAHATDTQYF. The V gene is TRBV18, the J gene TRBJ2-3; 7 nucleotides line up with TRBD2. V shed 6 bases, J shed 6 bases, and the junction held 24 bases outside the gene matches. Germline loops: CDR1 KGHSH, CDR2 LQKENI. The CDR3 is 19 amino acids.

The CDR3 DNA is TGTGCCAGCAGTTACTCTGGGTCTCGGGGCGAGCAGTACTTC. Its protein is CASSYSGSRGEQYF. The V and J genes are TRBV6-6 and TRBJ2-7; D is possibly TRBD2 (5 bases). Germline V gene lookup returns CDR1 MNHNY and CDR2 SVGAGI (reference sequence). The CDR3 contains 14 residues. The germline V and J ends were trimmed by 0 bases and 6 bases, with 12 bases remaining between them.

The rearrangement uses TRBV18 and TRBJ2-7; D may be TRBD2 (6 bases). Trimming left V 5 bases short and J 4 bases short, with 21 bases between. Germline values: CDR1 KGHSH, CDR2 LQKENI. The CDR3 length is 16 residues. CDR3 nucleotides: TGTGCCAGCTCAACATGGCCCCTCCGGGAGAGTTACGAGCAGTACTTC. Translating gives CASSTWPLRESYEQYF.

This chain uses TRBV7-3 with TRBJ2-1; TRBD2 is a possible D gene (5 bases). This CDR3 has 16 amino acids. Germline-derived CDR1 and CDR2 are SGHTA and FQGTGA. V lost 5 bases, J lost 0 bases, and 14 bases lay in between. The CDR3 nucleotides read TGTGCCAGCAGCCCCCTCGGGCGGGCCTCCTACAATGAGCAGTTCTTC. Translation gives CASSPLGRASYNEQFF.

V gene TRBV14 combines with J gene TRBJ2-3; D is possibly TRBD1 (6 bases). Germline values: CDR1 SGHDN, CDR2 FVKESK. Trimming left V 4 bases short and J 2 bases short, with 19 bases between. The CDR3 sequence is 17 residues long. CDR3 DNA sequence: TGTGCCAGCAGCCCCGACAGGAGATGGGGTTTCACAGATACGCAGTATTTT. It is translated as CASSPDRRWGFTDTQYF.